This T cell receptor beta chain is drawn from a study of cytomegalovirus exposure and HLA in healthy donors. Study background: Earlier findings included about 120 million unique TCR beta sequences obtained from approximately 170 million T cells. General study findings and limits: Reportedly, TCR beta sequences accurately predicted HLA-A and HLA-B alleles in most subjects. For TCR beta chains, V- and J-gene trimming was later linked to a missense DCLRE1C variant.

The PCR was carried out with 60 Vbeta primers and 13 Jbeta primers. TCRdb's table, derived via immunoSEQ multiplex PCR, lists solely in-frame clones and lacks some. The sample shows under 150,000 clones, around 75% of them seen only once. CDR1 and CDR2 from the germline V gene are MNHNS and SASEGT. Trimming cost V 3 bases and J 11 bases, with 10 bases left between them. The CDR3 has 11 residues. As for this clone: Its antigen is unknown.

These donors counted as nominally healthy when sampled, but unrecorded immune exposures were likely. This clonotype was obtained from a woman under 30 in good health and CMV-seronegative. Sequences were obtained from PBMCs. The chain uses TRBV6-1 and TRBJ1-1; no definite D call. The CDR3 DNA is TGTGCCAGCAGTGAGATGGGGAGGGCTTTCTTT. Translation gives CASSEMGRAFF.